This entry features one T cell receptor beta chain sequence. The antigen remains undetermined. The sample comes from a study of Siglec-9 on CD8 T cells in melanoma. Study findings and constraints: Siglec-9 reportedly marks and regulates an effector memory CD8+ T-cell subset apparently accumulating in melanoma tumors.

Trimming shortened V by 5 bases and J by 1 base, and 11 bases separated the two germline ends. The CDR3 is 14 amino acids. Germline V gives CDR1 MNHEY, CDR2 SVGAGI. Using immunoSEQ multiplex PCR, the repertoire was profiled, and TCRdb retains in-frame clones only, with some absent. The sample gives more than 30,000 clones, 80% to 85% of which show up once; more than 1.5% is in the top ten. The sequence was collected from a human donor in good health. V usage is TRBV6-5 and J usage is TRBJ2-5; weak D call: TRBD2 (5 bases). Sample: Siglec-9- CD8+ T cells sorted from blood. In DNA form, the CDR3 reads TGTGCCAGCAGTGGTTTCGGGGTCCAAGAGACCCAGTACTTC. This codes for CASSGFGVQETQYF.